The 32 T cell receptor beta chains presented below share a single source sample, sequenced in a study of early T cells in non-severe SARS-CoV-2 infection. TCRdb passed the 5' RACE reads through MiXCR, listing each CDR3 protein once. Among approximately 70,000 distinct CDR3 sequences listed, over 9.5% were seen once. Here the sequenced sample was whole blood, taken at baseline. The receptors stem from an adult who was a healthcare worker with PCR-confirmed SARS-CoV-2 infection or an uninfected control (not recorded which).

Many counts were recorded for this clonotype. This chain connects TRBV28 to TRBJ2-7; the D gene is possibly TRBD2 (5 bases). Trimming took off 2 bases at V and 0 bases at J, with 8 bases between the two ends. The CDR3 is 14 amino acids. Germline V gives CDR1 MDHEN, CDR2 SYDVKM. CDR3 loop: CASSLRRSSYEQYF. CDR3 nucleotide sequence: TGTGCCAGCAGTTTAAGGAGGAGCTCCTACGAGCAGTACTTC.

There are many counts of this clonotype. V is TRBV3-1 and J is TRBJ1-1, with D unclear. Per the germline V gene, CDR1 is LGHDT and CDR2 is YNNKEL (reference sequence). The V and J ends lost 6 bases and 1 base respectively, with 12 bases between them. The CDR3 runs to 14 residues. As DNA, the CDR3 is TGTGCCAGCAGACACAGTACGGAGAACACTGAAGCTTTCTTT. Protein product: CASRHSTENTEAFF.

There are many counts of this clonotype. This chain uses TRBV27 with TRBJ2-2; D gene ambiguous. V lost 7 bases, J lost 0 bases, and 6 bases lay in between. The V gene's germline CDR1 is MNHEY and CDR2 SMNVEV (reference sequence). CDR3 length equals 13 residues. CDR3 in amino acids: CASIGPNTGELFF. The CDR3 nucleotides read TGTGCCAGCATCGGACCGAACACCGGGGAGCTGTTTTTT.

This chain joins TRBV7-2 and TRBJ2-5, with D perhaps being TRBD1 or TRBD2 (5 bases each). V gave up 5 bases and J gave up 5 bases, with 21 bases separating them. This CDR3 is 16 amino acids long. Germline-derived CDR1 and CDR2 are SGHTA and FQGNSA. In DNA, the CDR3 is TGTGCCAGCAGCAACGACCTGCATCAGGGAGCCGAGACCCAGTACTTC. Its translation: CASSNDLHQGAETQYF.

This clonotype was detected a few times. V and J are TRBV12-3 or TRBV12-4 and TRBJ1-5, with D unclear. The CDR3 sequence is 12 residues long. V lost 10 bases to trimming and J lost 4 bases, with 11 bases between them. The DNA of the CDR3 is TGTGCCACCAAGGAGGGAAATCAGCCCCAGCATTTT. Protein: CATKEGNQPQHF.

This chain connects TRBV11-2 to TRBJ2-4, with D possibly being TRBD1 or TRBD2 (6 bases each). Per the germline V gene, CDR1 is SGHAT and CDR2 is FQNNGV. The ends were cut back, 0 bases at V and 0 bases at J, with 15 bases in the middle. This CDR3 comprises 18 residues. CDR3 in DNA: TGTGCCAGCAGCTTAGAGGGGGGCAGGCAGCTAGCCAAAAACATTCAGTACTTC. Its protein product is CASSLEGGRQLAKNIQYF.

This clonotype has ten or more counts. The chain's CDR3 is CASSQGVNTGELFF. The DNA for the CDR3 is TGTGCCAGCAGCCAAGGAGTGAACACCGGGGAGCTGTTTTTT. The V gene is TRBV14, the J gene TRBJ2-2; D unresolved. V lost 1 base and J 1 base, leaving 4 bases between the germline ends. This CDR3 spans 14 amino acids. The germline gives CDR1 SGHDN, CDR2 FVKESK. Variable domain in full (rest from reference TRBV14 and TRBJ2-2): EAGVTQFPSHSVIEKGQTVTLRCDPISGHDNLYWYRRVMGKEIKFLLHFVKESKQDESGMPNNRFLAERTGGTYSTLKVQPAELEDSGVYFCASSQGVNTGELFFGEGSRLTVL.

The chain is built from TRBV20-1 and TRBJ2-3, with 9 bases aligning to TRBD2. Germline V gene sequence: CDR1 DFQATT, CDR2 SNEGSKA (reference sequence). This CDR3 has 13 residues. Germline trimming cut 8 bases from V and 0 bases from J; bases unmatched to any gene: 3. As DNA, the CDR3 is TGCAGTACGACTAGCGGCAGCACAGATACGCAGTATTTT. Translated, it gives CSTTSGSTDTQYF.

CDR3 bases: TGTGCCAGCAGCCCCGTAAATAGTCAAAGGGGAAGCACTGGGGCCAACGTCCTGACTTTC. As protein: CASSPVNSQRGSTGANVLTF. This chain connects TRBV3-1 to TRBJ2-6, with D perhaps TRBD1 (5 bases). V was pared by 4 bases and J by 2 bases, with 24 bases between. CDR1 LGHDT and CDR2 YNNKEL come from the germline V gene (reference sequence). The CDR3 length is 20 residues.

The chain carries TRBV3-1 and TRBJ1-1; TRBD1 aligns across 10 bases. The V segment lost 6 bases and the J segment 10 bases; nucleotides outside the gene matches: 5. The CDR3 loop spans 12 amino acids. Looked up from germline, CDR1 is LGHDT and CDR2 is YNNKEL (reference sequence). The CDR3 reads CASRRQGARAFF. The DNA of the CDR3 is TGTGCCAGCAGGAGACAGGGGGCTAGAGCTTTCTTT.

This clonotype was picked up a small number of times. The CDR3 DNA sequence: TGTGCCAGCACCTTGGGCGGTCGCATAAGGCCCCAGCATTTT. Its translation is CASTLGGRIRPQHF. The chain has TRBV12-3 or TRBV12-4 and TRBJ1-5; D gene unclear. Trimming cost V 7 bases and J 9 bases, with 19 bases left between them. The CDR3 consists of 14 residues.

This clonotype was seen a few times. The chain uses TRBV30 and TRBJ1-1, with a tentative D call TRBD1 (5 bases). This CDR3 comprises 12 residues. V gave up 0 bases and J gave up 8 bases, with 10 bases separating them. Germline V gene data show CDR1 as GTSNPN and CDR2 as SVGIG (reference sequence). Here the CDR3 DNA reads TGTGCCTGGAGTGTATCTGGGGCCGAAGCTTTCTTT. The encoded protein is CAWSVSGAEAFF. Looking up the rest from reference TRBV30 and TRBJ1-1 gives the full variable domain: SQTIHQWPATLVQPVGSPLSLECTVEGTSNPNLYWYRQAAGRGLQLLFYSVGIGQISSEVPQNLSASRPQDRQFILSSKKLLLSDSGFYLCAWSVSGAEAFFGQGTRLTVV.

The sample holds many counts of this clonotype. V and J are TRBV13 and TRBJ2-2, with 8 bases aligning to TRBD1. The trim removed 1 base at V and 3 bases at J, leaving 4 bases unmatched. This CDR3 region has 16 residues. Germline CDR1 PRHDT, CDR2 FYEKMQ (reference sequence). The CDR3 here is CASSLDGTGHTGELFF. CDR3 nucleotides: TGTGCCAGCAGCTTAGACGGGACAGGTCACACCGGGGAGCTGTTTTTT.

This clonotype occurred a few times. The chain employs TRBV12-3 or TRBV12-4 and TRBJ1-4; D unclear. The V and J ends lost 3 bases and 0 bases respectively, with 5 bases between them. The CDR3 contains 14 residues. CDR3 sequence reads: CASSFGATNEKLFF. The CDR3 coding sequence is TGTGCCAGCAGTTTCGGGGCAACTAATGAAAAACTGTTTTTT.

This clonotype was counted ten times or more. The chain has TRBV27 and TRBJ2-3, with 8 bases fitting TRBD2. Germline trimming cut 2 bases from V and 2 bases from J; bases unmatched to any gene: 9. The CDR3 covers 17 residues. CDR1 is MNHEY and CDR2 is SMNVEV in the germline V gene (reference sequence). CDR3 nucleotide sequence: TGTGCCAGCAGTTTACGGGTCACTAGCGGATACACAGATACGCAGTATTTT. Translation gives CASSLRVTSGYTDTQYF.

This clonotype has just a few counts. This sequence joins TRBV7-2 and TRBJ2-7; D is unclear. The CDR3 spans 17 residues. Germline V gene data show CDR1 as SGHTA and CDR2 as FQGNSA. V dropped 2 bases and J dropped 3 bases, with 20 bases sitting between them. The CDR3 nucleotides are TGTGCCAGCAGCTTATTTGGACCCTGGAAGGGTCTCTACGAGCAGTACTTC. Amino acids: CASSLFGPWKGLYEQYF.

This clonotype was counted at least ten times. J is TRBJ2-7 and V is TRBV7-9; 7 nucleotides agree with TRBD1. The germline V gene has CDR1 SEHNR and CDR2 FQNEAQ (reference sequence). Trimming cost V 5 bases and J 1 base; bases outside gene matches: 8. The CDR3 covers 15 residues. The CDR3 spells CASSPTGMGSYEQYF. The CDR3 DNA is TGTGCCAGCAGCCCGACAGGGATGGGGTCCTACGAGCAGTACTTC.

This clonotype was seen many times. The V call is TRBV7-8, the J call TRBJ1-3; a possible D gene is TRBD1 (5 bases). The CDR3 extends over 19 amino acids. Germline assignment: CDR1 SGHVS and CDR2 FQNEAQ. The V and J ends lost 5 bases and 2 bases respectively, with 25 bases between them. For the CDR3, the DNA is TGTGCCAGCAGCCCGAACAGGTGGCGGACCCCGTCGCCTGGAAACACCATATATTTT. Its translation: CASSPNRWRTPSPGNTIYF.

With respect to this clonotype: At one of its ends the junction is not consistent with the germline gene, which may arise from a read error. CDR3 loop: CSASTSGGGDTQYF. CDR3 nucleotide sequence: TGCAGTGCCAGTACTAGCGGGGGCGGGGATACACAGTATTTT. V is TRBV20-1 and J is TRBJ2-3, with TRBD2 matching 11 bases. The CDR3 consists of 14 residues. Germline CDR1 and CDR2: DFQATT and SNEGSKA (reference sequence).

This clonotype came up many times. The V and J genes are TRBV5-1 and TRBJ1-1; possible D gene TRBD1, 6 bases. V was pared by 4 bases and J by 1 base, with 23 bases between. The CDR3 loop spans 18 amino acids. The germline CDR1 and CDR2 sequences are SGHRS and YFSETQ. The chain's CDR3 is CASSPRGGRPLRNTEAFF. CDR3 nucleotides: TGCGCCAGCAGCCCAAGAGGGGGGCGTCCGCTAAGGAACACTGAAGCTTTCTTT.

The chain recombines TRBV13 with TRBJ2-7, with a tentative D call TRBD1 (6 bases). The CDR3 is 14 residues long. Trimming removed 3 bases at V and 7 bases at J, with 16 bases between. Per the germline V gene, CDR1 is PRHDT and CDR2 is FYEKMQ (reference sequence). CDR3 DNA sequence: TGTGCCAGCAGCTTCAGGGACACCCTTCGGGAGCAGTACTTC. Its protein product is CASSFRDTLREQYF.

In its sample, this clonotype was seen many times. The rearrangement uses TRBV6-2 or TRBV6-3 and TRBJ2-3; D unclear. V was pared by 2 bases and J by 4 bases, with 7 bases between. Germline CDR1 is MNHEY and CDR2 is SVGEGT. The CDR3 is 13 residues long. Written as DNA, the CDR3 is TGTGCCAGCAGTTACGTCGCCGCAGATACGCAGTATTTT. Translated, it gives CASSYVAADTQYF.

This clonotype came up a few times. The genes are TRBV7-6 and TRBJ2-1; TRBD2 matches 7 bases. Unmatched junction bases numbered 1, after V lost 2 bases and J lost 9 bases. Germline V gives CDR1 SGHVS, CDR2 FNYEAQ. The CDR3 is 12 amino acids. The CDR3 region has the DNA TGTGCCAGCAGCTTACCTAGCGGTGAGCAGTTCTTC. Translation: CASSLPSGEQFF.

V is TRBV5-4 and J is TRBJ2-1; D perhaps matches TRBD2 (6 bases). V was clipped by 6 bases and J by 8 bases, with 21 bases between them. The CDR3 runs 15 residues. Germline V CDR1 and CDR2: SGHNT, YYREEE (reference sequence). CDR3: CASTGEVSRFDEQFF. CDR3 nucleotides: TGTGCCAGCACGGGGGAAGTTAGTAGGTTCGATGAGCAGTTCTTC.

The genes are TRBV6-2 or TRBV6-3 and TRBJ1-2, with D unresolved. The V gene's germline CDR1 is MNHEY and CDR2 SVGEGT. V was trimmed by 5 bases and J by 1 base, leaving 8 bases between them. The CDR3 spans 13 residues. The chain's CDR3 is CASSLSLNYGYTF. The DNA of the CDR3 is TGTGCCAGCAGTCTATCGCTTAACTATGGCTACACCTTC.

There are many counts of this clonotype. The J gene is TRBJ2-1, the V gene TRBV7-9, with TRBD2 matching 7 bases. V lost 2 bases and J lost 6; bases outside the gene matches: 1. CDR3 length equals 13 residues. Germline V gene lookup returns CDR1 SEHNR and CDR2 FQNEAQ (reference sequence). The CDR3 loop reads CASSLPGGNEQFF. The CDR3 DNA is TGTGCCAGCAGCTTACCGGGGGGCAATGAGCAGTTCTTC.

This clonotype was recorded many times. The chain links TRBV7-2 to TRBJ1-3, with D hard to call. The CDR3 extends over 15 amino acids. CDR1 SGHTA and CDR2 FQGNSA come from the germline V gene. V shed 5 bases and J shed 1 base, with 12 bases lying between them. Written as DNA, the CDR3 is TGTGCCAGCAGCGCTTTGCACATTTCTGGAAACACCATATATTTT. Residues: CASSALHISGNTIYF.

V gene TRBV10-3 combines with J gene TRBJ2-1; 8 bases align to TRBD2. CDR1 and CDR2 from the germline V gene are ENHRY and SYGVKD. Trimming at V came to 7 bases and at J to 2 bases, leaving 7 bases not matched to a gene. This CDR3 region has 15 residues. This CDR3 reads CAIKVTSGTYNEQFF. As DNA, the CDR3 is TGTGCCATCAAGGTTACTAGCGGCACCTACAATGAGCAGTTCTTC.

A few counts support this clonotype. V gene TRBV7-9 combines with J gene TRBJ1-4, with 8 positions matching TRBD1. Germline CDR1 SEHNR, CDR2 FQNEAQ (reference sequence). Trimming at V came to 6 bases and at J to 5 bases, leaving 2 bases not matched to a gene. The CDR3 covers 13 residues. In DNA form, the CDR3 reads TGTGCCAGCAGACGGACAGGGAATGAAAAACTGTTTTTT. Translating it yields CASRRTGNEKLFF.

The J gene is TRBJ2-3, the V gene TRBV7-2; D is unresolved. CDR1 is SGHTA and CDR2 is FQGNSA in the germline V gene. The CDR3 extends over 16 amino acids. Trimming removed 1 base at V and 2 bases at J, with 13 bases between. CDR3 region: CASSLVASSATDTQYF. The CDR3 DNA follows: TGTGCCAGCAGCTTAGTAGCTTCGTCGGCCACAGATACGCAGTATTTT.

This clonotype was counted many times. The genes are TRBV7-3 and TRBJ2-3; 7 nucleotides line up with TRBD2. Losses at the gene ends were 5 bases for V and 1 base for J; bases not matched to a gene: 6. Germline CDR1 SGHTA, CDR2 FQGTGA. The CDR3 sequence is 15 residues long. This CDR3 is CASSPQGGGTDTQYF. The CDR3 DNA reads as TGTGCCAGCAGCCCGCAGGGAGGGGGCACAGATACGCAGTATTTT.

The V gene is TRBV30, the J gene TRBJ2-3, with TRBD2 matching over 10 bases. The CDR3 runs to 16 residues. Per germline, CDR1 GTSNPN and CDR2 SVGIG (reference sequence). Trimming cost V 6 bases and J 4 bases; bases outside gene matches: 13. CDR3 region: CACRRGLAGVSDTQYF. The CDR3 region has the DNA TGTGCCTGCCGGCGGGGCCTAGCGGGGGTTTCAGATACGCAGTATTTT.